These 29 T cell receptor beta chains were sequenced from one sample in a study of T-cell memory formation after mild COVID-19. TCRdb re-called the 5' RACE reads through MiXCR, storing one row per CDR3 protein. This table holds 80,000 to 95,000 distinct CDR3 sequences, roughly 25% found once. What was sequenced was PBMCs or a T cell subset sorted from them (not recorded which). The source of these receptors is a young man who had mild COVID-19 (a few samples of this study predate the infection). Cell type and time point are not known.

The chain couples TRBV27 to TRBJ1-1; D is uncertain. This CDR3 spans 13 amino acids. Germline V gene lookup returns CDR1 MNHEY and CDR2 SMNVEV (reference sequence). V was cut by 3 bases and J by 4 bases, with 9 bases left in between. The DNA of the CDR3 is TGTGCCAGCAGTTTTAGGAGCATCACTGAAGCTTTCTTT. Translated: CASSFRSITEAFF.

In its sample, this clonotype was seen a few times. V is TRBV6-5 and J is TRBJ2-7; D gene uncertain. The CDR3 totals 13 residues. Germline CDR1 MNHEY, CDR2 SVGAGI. V shed 0 bases and J shed 4 bases, with 7 bases lying between them. CDR3 nucleotide sequence: TGTGCCAGCAGTTACTCGACCGGGTACGAGCAGTACTTC. This gives the protein CASSYSTGYEQYF.

The chain is built from TRBV12-3 or TRBV12-4 and TRBJ2-1, with D perhaps matching TRBD1 or TRBD2 (6 bases each). V was clipped by 8 bases and J by 6 bases, with 14 bases between them. The CDR3 totals 13 residues. CDR3 DNA: TGTGCCAGCGAGCCGGGGGCGGCCAATGAGCAGTTCTTC. This translates into CASEPGAANEQFF.

The chain has TRBV4-1 and TRBJ2-2, with a weak D call TRBD2 (6 bases). This CDR3 has 19 amino acids. V gave up 1 base and J gave up 3 bases, with 21 bases separating them. Germline CDR1 is MGHRA and CDR2 is YSYEKL. CDR3 sequence reads: CASSQGYSGGNFHTGELFF. The CDR3 nucleotides are TGCGCCAGCAGCCAAGGGTATAGTGGAGGGAACTTCCACACCGGGGAGCTGTTTTTT.

The chain combines TRBV7-2 with TRBJ2-1; 15 nucleotides agree with TRBD2. V shed 5 bases and J 10 bases; nucleotides not matched to a gene: 6. CDR1 SGHTA and CDR2 FQGNSA come from the germline V gene. CDR3 length: 15 amino acids. CDR3 nucleotides: TGTGCCAGCAGCCTAGGACTAGCGGGGGGGGCGGAGCAGTTCTTC. Translated, it gives CASSLGLAGGAEQFF.

The chain employs TRBV7-9 and TRBJ2-7; TRBD2 might be the D (5 bases). V dropped 3 bases and J dropped 3 bases, with 9 bases sitting between them. Per germline, CDR1 SEHNR and CDR2 FQNEAQ (reference sequence). The CDR3 consists of 13 residues. Here the CDR3 reads CASSFPGIYEQYF. DNA for the CDR3: TGTGCCAGCAGCTTCCCGGGGATCTACGAGCAGTACTTC.

The chain combines TRBV27 with TRBJ1-5, with unresolved D. The CDR3 runs to 14 residues. Germline V CDR1 and CDR2: MNHEY, SMNVEV (reference sequence). The V end lost 5 bases, the J end lost 7 bases, and 15 bases lay between the germline ends. The CDR3: CASSPGPAFQPQHF. As DNA, the CDR3 is TGTGCCAGCAGTCCCGGACCCGCTTTCCAGCCCCAGCATTTT.

This chain connects TRBV28 to TRBJ1-2; D is unresolved. Germline values: CDR1 MDHEN, CDR2 SYDVKM. Between the trimmed V and J ends, which lost 5 bases and 3 bases, there was a span of 7 bases. The CDR3 length is 12 residues. The CDR3 DNA reads as TGTGCCAGCAGTCCAAACCACTATGGCTACACCTTC. Its translation is CASSPNHYGYTF.

The chain recombines TRBV6-5 with TRBJ2-7, with D perhaps matching TRBD1 or TRBD2 (6 bases each). Germline values: CDR1 MNHEY, CDR2 SVGAGI. The CDR3 contains 14 residues. Trimming cost V 5 bases and J 4 bases, with 15 bases left between them. The CDR3 DNA is TGTGCCAGCAGTGCCGATACAGGGAGGTACGAGCAGTACTTC. It translates to CASSADTGRYEQYF.

In its sample, this clonotype was seen a few times. The chain combines TRBV6-2 or TRBV6-3 with TRBJ2-7; 7 positions agree with TRBD1. The germline V gene encodes CDR1 MNHEY and CDR2 SVGEGT. V lost 6 bases, J lost 5 bases, and 10 bases stayed unmatched. The CDR3 is 14 residues long. In DNA, the CDR3 is TGTGCCAGCAGCCACCATGGGACAGTGCACGAGCAGTACTTC. Its protein product is CASSHHGTVHEQYF.

This sequence joins TRBV28 and TRBJ1-5; 10 positions agree with TRBD1. The CDR3 is made up of 14 amino acids. V shed 8 bases, J shed 7 bases, and the junction held 8 bases outside the gene matches. In germline, CDR1 is MDHEN, CDR2 SYDVKM. This CDR3 reads CASVRQGAEQPQHF. Here the CDR3 DNA reads TGTGCCAGCGTGAGACAGGGGGCCGAACAGCCCCAGCATTTT.

This chain links TRBV2 with TRBJ2-7; tentatively, D is TRBD1 (6 bases). CDR1 is SNHLY and CDR2 is FYNNEI in the germline V gene. Trimming pared 10 bases from V and 5 bases from J, leaving 27 bases between. The CDR3 runs 16 residues. Written as DNA, the CDR3 is TGTGCCACCCCACGAGACCTCGGGGCAGGGACACACGAGCAGTACTTC. The encoded protein is CATPRDLGAGTHEQYF.

V usage is TRBV6-1 and J usage is TRBJ1-5; D is possibly TRBD1 (5 bases). Trimming left V 1 base short and J 4 bases short, with 20 bases between. Looked up from germline, CDR1 is MNHNS and CDR2 is SASEGT. This CDR3 has 18 amino acids. DNA of the CDR3: TGTGCCAGCAGTGAAGTTGTCAAAACCAGACGGACAAATCAGCCCCAGCATTTT. Its translation is CASSEVVKTRRTNQPQHF.

This clonotype was found a few times. The chain links TRBV7-9 to TRBJ2-7; D gene ambiguous. V lost 5 bases and J 2 bases, leaving 13 bases between the germline ends. This CDR3 comprises 14 residues. The germline V gene encodes CDR1 SEHNR and CDR2 FQNEAQ (reference sequence). The DNA of the CDR3 is TGTGCCAGCAGCGACACTTCAAGGACCTACGAGCAGTACGTC. It codes for CASSDTSRTYEQYV.

This chain connects TRBV7-3 to TRBJ2-1; 12 bases fit TRBD2. Trimming cost V 5 bases and J 6 bases; bases outside gene matches: 5. The CDR3 covers 15 residues. Germline V lookup: CDR1 SGHTA, CDR2 FQGTGA. The DNA for the CDR3 is TGTGCCAGCAGCCCTACTAGCGGGGGGTCCAATGAGCAGTTCTTC. This encodes CASSPTSGGSNEQFF. Together with reference TRBV7-3 and TRBJ2-1, the CDR3 gives the full variable domain: GAGVSQTPSNKVTEKGKYVELRCDPISGHTALYWYRQSLGQGPEFLIYFQGTGAADDSGLPNDRFFAVRPEGSVSTLKIQRTERGDSAVYLCASSPTSGGSNEQFFGPGTRLTVL.

This chain connects TRBV5-5 to TRBJ2-3; D may be TRBD1 (6 bases). The germline gives CDR1 SGHKS, CDR2 YYEKEE (reference sequence). There are 16 residues in the CDR3. V shed 1 base and J shed 1 base, with 13 bases lying between them. This CDR3 reads CASSLWSSGGTDTQYF. The CDR3, as DNA: TGTGCCAGCAGCTTGTGGAGTTCAGGGGGCACAGATACGCAGTATTTT. The entire variable domain, with the rest obtained from reference TRBV5-5 and TRBJ2-3, is as follows: DAGVTQSPTHLIKTRGQQVTLRCSPISGHKSVSWYQQVLGQGPQFIFQYYEKEERGRGNFPDRFSARQFPNYSSELNVNALLLGDSALYLCASSLWSSGGTDTQYFGPGTRLTVL.

This clonotype was seen a few times. The CDR3 nucleotides read TGTGCCAGCAGCTTGGTCGGGGAATGGGCCGGGGAGCTGTTTTTT. Its translation: CASSLVGEWAGELFF. V and J are TRBV5-4 and TRBJ2-2, with D possibly TRBD2 on 5 matching bases. CDR3 length equals 15 residues. The V end was cut by 0 bases, the J end by 6 bases, with 12 bases between. CDR1 and CDR2 from the germline V gene are SGHNT and YYREEE (reference sequence).

This clonotype was seen only a few times. The chain is built from TRBV28 and TRBJ1-5, with D uncertain. This CDR3 comprises 12 residues. Germline values: CDR1 MDHEN, CDR2 SYDVKM. V was shortened by 7 bases and J by 7 bases, with 11 bases between the two germline ends. The CDR3 is CASTQYQQPQHF. The CDR3 DNA is TGTGCCAGCACCCAGTACCAGCAGCCCCAGCATTTT.

This clonotype is medium-sized by share. V gene TRBV4-3 combines with J gene TRBJ1-1; no definite D call. This CDR3 has 14 amino acids. The V and J ends lost 2 bases and 3 bases respectively, with 10 bases between them. CDR1 and CDR2 from the germline V gene are LGHNA and YSLEER. In DNA form, the CDR3 reads TGCGCCAGCAGCCAATGGGCGAAGGACACTGAAGCTTTCTTT. Protein product: CASSQWAKDTEAFF.

The chain joins TRBV27 to TRBJ2-7, with 12 nucleotides matching TRBD2. V was pared by 4 bases and J by 1 base, with 8 bases of the junction left unmatched. The CDR3 has 17 amino acids. Germline loops: CDR1 MNHEY, CDR2 SMNVEV (reference sequence). The CDR3 reads CASSSPSLAGGSYEQYF. Here the CDR3 DNA reads TGTGCCAGCAGTTCCCCATCACTAGCGGGGGGTTCCTACGAGCAGTACTTC.

This rearrangement joins TRBV6-1 to TRBJ2-5; D is uncertain. Germline V gene sequence: CDR1 MNHNS, CDR2 SASEGT. V lost 4 bases and J 0 bases, leaving 9 bases between the germline ends. CDR3 length equals 14 residues. This chain's CDR3 is CASSGRHYQETQYF. CDR3 coding DNA: TGTGCCAGCAGTGGGCGCCACTACCAAGAGACCCAGTACTTC.

CDR3 DNA: TGCAGCGTGTCCGGGGGGGAGGCGTACGAGCAGTACTTC. This codes for CSVSGGEAYEQYF. The rearrangement uses TRBV29-1 and TRBJ2-7; the match to TRBD2 covers 8 bases. The CDR3 sequence is 13 residues long. With V trimmed by 6 bases and J by 4 bases, 8 bases remained unmatched. The V gene's germline CDR1 is SQVTM and CDR2 ANQGSEA.

The chain links TRBV7-2 to TRBJ1-5; D might be TRBD1 (5 bases). Germline CDR1 reads SGHTA; CDR2 reads FQGNSA. This CDR3 spans 15 amino acids. V lost 0 bases and J lost 6, with 12 bases in between. This chain's CDR3 is CASSLALGGGQPQHF. CDR3 sequence (DNA): TGTGCCAGCAGCTTAGCGCTCGGGGGAGGTCAGCCCCAGCATTTT.

V usage is TRBV20-1 and J usage is TRBJ2-6; perhaps D is TRBD1 or TRBD2 (5 bases each). The germline V gene encodes CDR1 DFQATT and CDR2 SNEGSKA (reference sequence). CDR3 length equals 14 residues. Here the CDR3 DNA reads TGCAGCGCCGAGGGGAGCTCTGGGGCCAACGTCCTGACTTTC. Translating gives CSAEGSSGANVLTF.

This rearrangement joins TRBV9 to TRBJ2-2; 8 bases agree with TRBD2. Trimming at V came to 0 bases and at J to 0 bases, leaving 1 base not matched to a gene. The CDR3 consists of 16 residues. CDR1 SGDLS and CDR2 YYNGEE come from the germline V gene. The CDR3 DNA reads TGTGCCAGCAGCGTAGCGCGGGGGGCGAACACCGGGGAGCTGTTTTTT. Its protein is CASSVARGANTGELFF.

This clonotype has a handful of counts. The chain recombines TRBV20-1 with TRBJ2-5; D is undetermined. Trimming removed 6 bases at V and 0 bases at J, with 14 bases between. CDR1 is DFQATT, CDR2 SNEGSKA, per germline (reference sequence). The CDR3 is 14 residues long. CDR3 DNA sequence: TGCAGTGCCTCCGGATCGCGGTACCAAGAGACCCAGTACTTC. Translated, it gives CSASGSRYQETQYF.

The chain recombines TRBV7-9 with TRBJ2-5; D not certain. The ends were cut back, 2 bases at V and 3 bases at J, with 10 bases in the middle. The CDR3 is made up of 14 amino acids. CDR1 SEHNR and CDR2 FQNEAQ come from the germline V gene (reference sequence). In nucleotides, the CDR3 is TGTGCCAGCAGCTTACGACATCGGGAAGAGACCCAGTACTTC. Translated, it gives CASSLRHREETQYF.

The rearrangement links TRBV30 to TRBJ1-1; unclear D gene. This CDR3 spans 13 amino acids. V was clipped by 5 bases and J by 1 base, with 11 bases between them. Germline assignment: CDR1 GTSNPN and CDR2 SVGIG (reference sequence). The DNA for the CDR3 is TGTGCCTGGGAGCGGGAAACGAACACTGAAGCTTTCTTT. Amino acids: CAWERETNTEAFF.

The chain combines TRBV6-2 or TRBV6-3 with TRBJ2-1, with 8 bases matching TRBD2. The CDR3 runs to 16 residues. The J segment lost 5 bases and the V segment lost 2 bases, leaving 8 bases of the junction unmatched. Germline CDR1 and CDR2: MNHEY and SVGEGT. The chain's CDR3 is CASSYAGGGSDNEQFF. The DNA for the CDR3 is TGTGCCAGCAGTTACGCTGGCGGGGGGTCTGACAATGAGCAGTTCTTC.